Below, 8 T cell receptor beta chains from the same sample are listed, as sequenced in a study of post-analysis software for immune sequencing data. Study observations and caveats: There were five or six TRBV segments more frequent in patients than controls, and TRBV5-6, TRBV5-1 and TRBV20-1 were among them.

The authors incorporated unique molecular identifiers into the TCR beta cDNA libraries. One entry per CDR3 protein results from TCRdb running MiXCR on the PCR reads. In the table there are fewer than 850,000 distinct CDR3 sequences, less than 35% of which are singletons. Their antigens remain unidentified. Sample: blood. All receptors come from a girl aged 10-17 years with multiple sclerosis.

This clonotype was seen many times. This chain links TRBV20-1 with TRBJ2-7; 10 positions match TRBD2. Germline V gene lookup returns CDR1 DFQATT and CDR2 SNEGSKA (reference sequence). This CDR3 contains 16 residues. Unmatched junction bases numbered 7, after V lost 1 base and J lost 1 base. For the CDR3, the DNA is TGCAGTGCTAGAGCAGGGACTAGCGTACTTTCCTACGAGCAGTACTTC. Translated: CSARAGTSVLSYEQYF.

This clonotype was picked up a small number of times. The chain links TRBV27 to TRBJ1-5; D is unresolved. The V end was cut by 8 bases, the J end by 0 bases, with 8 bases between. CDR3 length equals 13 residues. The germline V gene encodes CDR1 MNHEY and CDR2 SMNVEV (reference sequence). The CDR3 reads CASGRGSNQPQHF. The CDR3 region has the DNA TGTGCCAGCGGACGGGGTAGCAATCAGCCCCAGCATTTT.

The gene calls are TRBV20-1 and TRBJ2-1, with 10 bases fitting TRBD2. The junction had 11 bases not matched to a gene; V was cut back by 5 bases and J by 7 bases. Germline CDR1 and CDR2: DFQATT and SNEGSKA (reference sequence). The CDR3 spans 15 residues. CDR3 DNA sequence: TGCAGTGCTGTAAACCTAGCGGGAGATGAGAATGAGCAGTTCTTC. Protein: CSAVNLAGDENEQFF.

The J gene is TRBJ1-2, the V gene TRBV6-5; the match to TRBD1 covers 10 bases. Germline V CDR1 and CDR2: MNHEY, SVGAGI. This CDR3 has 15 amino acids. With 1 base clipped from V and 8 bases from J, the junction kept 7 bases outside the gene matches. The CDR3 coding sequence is TGTGCCAGCAGTTACTACCGACGGGACAGGGGCGGCTACACCTTC. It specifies CASSYYRRDRGGYTF.

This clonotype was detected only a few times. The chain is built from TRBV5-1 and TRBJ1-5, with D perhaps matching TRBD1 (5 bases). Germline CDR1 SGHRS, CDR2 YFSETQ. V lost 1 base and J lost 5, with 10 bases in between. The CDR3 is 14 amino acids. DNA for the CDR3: TGCGCCAGCAGCTTGCGTGGGGGAGATCAGCCCCAGCATTTT. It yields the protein CASSLRGGDQPQHF.

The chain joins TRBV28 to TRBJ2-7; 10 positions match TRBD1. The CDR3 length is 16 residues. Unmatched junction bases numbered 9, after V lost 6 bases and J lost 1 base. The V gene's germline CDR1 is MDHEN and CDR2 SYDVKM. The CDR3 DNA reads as TGTGCCAGCAGAATGGGGGGGACAGGGGTTTCCTACGAGCAGTACTTC. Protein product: CASRMGGTGVSYEQYF.

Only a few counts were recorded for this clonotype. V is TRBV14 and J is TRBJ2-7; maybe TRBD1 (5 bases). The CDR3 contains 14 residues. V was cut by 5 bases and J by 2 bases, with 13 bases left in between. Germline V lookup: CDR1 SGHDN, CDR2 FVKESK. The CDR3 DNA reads TGTGCCAGCAGCTCACAGGCCGGTACCTACGAGCAGTACTTC. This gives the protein CASSSQAGTYEQYF.

The CDR3 nucleotides are TGTGCCAGCAGTTACTCGAGCAGACTAAATGAAGCTTTCTTT. It yields the protein CASSYSSRLNEAFF. The chain carries TRBV6-5 and TRBJ1-1, with unresolved D. This CDR3 region has 14 residues. V was trimmed by 0 bases and J by 7 bases, leaving 12 bases between them. CDR1 is MNHEY, CDR2 SVGAGI, per germline.